This is a list of T cell receptor beta chains from one sample in a study of blood T cells in healthy people across ages. Each CDR3 protein is one row after TCRdb ran MiXCR on the 5' RACE reads. The table shows about 580,000 distinct CDR3 sequences, with around 48% occurring only once. The sequenced material came from blood. Source of these receptors: an older man in good health. CDR3s include the opening cysteine and the closing phenylalanine or tryptophan. A D gene is named only where the DNA matches it firmly. Some rows have no size entry. The others give once, few or many, or a class for an expanded clone.

d_call j_call clone_size v_call cdr3_aa cdr3_nt
TRBD2 TRBJ2-1 many TRBV4-3 CASSQNLGLAVDNEQFF TGCGCCAGCAGCCAGAACCTCGGACTAGCGGTAGACAATGAGCAGTTCTTC
. TRBJ2-1 . TRBV11-3 CASSLDIGEQFF TGTGCCAGCAGCTTAGATATCGGTGAGCAGTTCTTC
. TRBJ1-2 . TRBV7-3 CASSAHPGSDYGYTF TGTGCCAGCAGCGCCCACCCGGGCAGTGACTATGGCTACACCTTC
TRBD2 TRBJ2-5 . TRBV5-1 CASSPGLADARTQYF TGCGCCAGCAGCCCGGGACTAGCGGACGCACGGACCCAGTACTTC
TRBD1 TRBJ1-6 . TRBV9 CASSLMDRGNSPLHF TGTGCCAGCAGCCTCATGGACAGGGGTAATTCACCCCTCCACTTT
. TRBJ2-3 . TRBV28 CASSPHPWQVGADTQYF TGTGCCAGCAGTCCCCACCCGTGGCAGGTTGGTGCAGATACGCAGTATTTT
. TRBJ2-1 . TRBV20-1 CSARRRGNSGHEQFF TGCAGTGCTCGGAGAAGGGGAAACTCAGGGCATGAGCAGTTCTTC
. TRBJ2-1 few TRBV7-2 CASSFAGLTTNEQFF TGTGCCAGCAGCTTCGCGGGCCTCACCACAAATGAGCAGTTCTTC
. TRBJ2-1 . TRBV7-6 CASSPRGLGNEQFF TGTGCCAGCAGCCCTCGCGGCTTAGGCAATGAGCAGTTCTTC
TRBD1 TRBJ1-4 . TRBV10-3 CAISESGQGANEKLFF TGTGCCATCAGTGAGTCCGGACAGGGCGCTAATGAAAAACTGTTTTTT
. TRBJ2-1 many TRBV7-9 CASSPRPYNEQFF TGTGCCAGCAGCCCGCGACCCTACAATGAGCAGTTCTTC
. TRBJ1-2 many TRBV21-1 CASSKAGTAGRGYTF TGTGCCAGCAGCAAAGCCGGGACAGCAGGAAGGGGCTACACCTTC
TRBD1 TRBJ2-1 . TRBV20-1 CSAGRQGLDNEQFF TGCAGTGCTGGTAGACAGGGGCTGGACAATGAGCAGTTCTTC
. TRBJ1-1 few TRBV7-9 CASSVQGYTEAFF TGTGCCAGCTCGGTACAGGGATACACTGAAGCTTTCTTT
. TRBJ2-7 . TRBV28 CASSSLRAERLNEQYF TGTGCCAGCAGTTCCCTCCGGGCGGAACGGTTGAACGAGCAGTACTTC
TRBD1 TRBJ1-4 . TRBV20-1 CSARWTGATNEKLFF TGCAGTGCGAGATGGACAGGGGCAACTAATGAAAAACTGTTTTTT
. TRBJ1-1 . TRBV20-1 CSAGQHTEAFF TGCAGTGCCGGACAGCACACTGAAGCTTTCTTT
. TRBJ2-7 . TRBV6-2/TRBV6-3 CTSSYRGRGVYEQYF TGTACCAGCAGTTATCGGGGCAGGGGAGTCTACGAGCAGTACTTC
TRBD2 TRBJ2-5 . TRBV7-2 CASSPQTGGWETQYF TGTGCCAGCAGCCCACAGACGGGGGGTTGGGAGACCCAGTACTTC
. TRBJ2-3 . TRBV7-9 CVSSFAFSPDQNTQYF TGTGTCAGCAGCTTCGCTTTTAGCCCGGATCAAAATACGCAGTATTTT
TRBD1 TRBJ1-2 . TRBV3-1 CASSQNRGRSYGYTF TGTGCCAGCAGCCAAAACAGGGGGCGCAGCTATGGCTACACCTTC
. TRBJ1-2 few TRBV7-9 CASSSLDGEKRYGYTF TGTGCCAGCAGCTCGTTGGACGGGGAAAAGCGCTATGGCTACACCTTC
. TRBJ1-3 few TRBV19 CASRLKEDLTGNTIYF TGTGCCAGTAGGCTCAAGGAAGACTTAACTGGAAACACCATATATTTT
TRBD2 TRBJ2-7 . TRBV27 CASSLRLAGVYEQYF TGTGCCAGCAGTTTAAGGCTAGCGGGCGTCTACGAGCAGTACTTC
. TRBJ2-7 . TRBV5-6 CASSPGWGSYEQYF TGTGCCAGCAGCCCCGGTTGGGGGTCCTACGAGCAGTACTTC
TRBD2 TRBJ2-1 few TRBV20-1 CSAREVLAVNEQFF TGCAGTGCTAGAGAAGTGCTAGCGGTCAATGAGCAGTTCTTC
. TRBJ2-1 . TRBV5-1 CASSLEPGVTNEQFF TGCGCCAGCAGCTTGGAACCCGGGGTTACGAATGAGCAGTTCTTC
TRBD2 TRBJ2-4 . TRBV5-4 CASSLIQGGSSGSWYF TGTGCCAGCAGCTTGATACAGGGAGGCTCTAGCGGGAGTTGGTACTTC
. TRBJ2-7 . TRBV4-3 CASSARPYEQYF TGCGCCAGCAGCGCACGCCCCTACGAGCAGTACTTC
. TRBJ2-3 . TRBV7-2 CASSRNPPDTQYF TGTGCCAGCAGCCGCAACCCCCCAGATACGCAGTATTTT
. TRBJ2-3 . TRBV9 CASSVAEGPGTQYF TGTGCCAGCAGCGTAGCTGAGGGCCCAGGTACGCAGTATTTT
. TRBJ2-3 few TRBV20-1 CSAARTLTTDTQYF TGCAGTGCTGCCCGGACACTTACCACAGATACGCAGTATTTT
. TRBJ2-1 many TRBV29-1 CSAVGNEQFF TGCAGCGCCGTAGGGAATGAGCAGTTCTTC
TRBD1 TRBJ1-1 . TRBV7-9 CASSFQAGGYTEAFF TGTGCCAGCAGCTTCCAGGCAGGGGGGTATACTGAAGCTTTCTTT
. TRBJ2-3 many TRBV6-5 CASRSDRRSTDTQYF TGTGCCAGCAGGTCCGACAGGAGAAGCACAGATACGCAGTATTTT
TRBD1 TRBJ2-7 . TRBV3-1 CASSQGGQGPYEQYF TGTGCCAGCAGCCAGGGAGGACAGGGACCCTACGAGCAGTACTTC
. TRBJ2-7 few TRBV20-1 CSARRGASYEQYF TGCAGTGCTCGCCGGGGGGCCTCCTACGAGCAGTACTTC
. TRBJ1-4 . TRBV7-9 CASSLVAEKLFF TGTGCCAGCAGCTTAGTAGCTGAAAAACTGTTTTTT
. TRBJ2-1 many TRBV6-6 CASRTDSYNEQFF TGTGCCAGCAGGACGGACAGCTACAATGAGCAGTTCTTC
. TRBJ2-7 few TRBV29-1 CSVRNTYEQYF TGCAGCGTCCGGAACACCTACGAGCAGTACTTC
. TRBJ1-4 . TRBV20-1 CSATTGREKLFF TGCAGTGCTACCACAGGGAGGGAAAAACTGTTTTTT
. TRBJ2-1 once TRBV20-1 CSARDYSGSYNEQFF TGCAGTGCTAGAGACTATAGCGGTTCCTACAATGAGCAGTTCTTC
. TRBJ2-3 many TRBV4-2 CASSQEDYGTQYF TGTGCCAGCAGCCAAGAAGACTATGGCACGCAGTATTTT
TRBD1 TRBJ1-6 . TRBV7-3 CASSSSGTAGSPLHF TGTGCCAGCAGCTCCTCCGGGACAGCGGGTTCACCCCTCCACTTT
. TRBJ2-2 . TRBV6-5 CASTLTGGGRTGELFF TGTGCCAGCACCCTGACTGGCGGGGGCCGCACCGGGGAGCTGTTTTTT
TRBD1 TRBJ2-5 . TRBV11-1 CASSLQQGLNEQYF TGTGCCAGCAGCCTACAACAGGGGTTGAATGAGCAGTACTTC
. TRBJ1-2 . TRBV6-5 CASRTGRLRGYTF TGTGCCAGCAGAACGGGTCGGCTACGGGGCTACACCTTC
. TRBJ1-6 . TRBV15 CATSREAGANSPLHF TGTGCCACCAGCAGAGAGGCAGGGGCAAATTCTCCCCTCCACTTT
TRBD2 TRBJ2-1 once TRBV5-1 CASSPRERGGSYNEQFF TGCGCCAGCAGCCCCCGAGAGCGGGGGGGCTCCTACAATGAGCAGTTCTTC
. TRBJ2-5 . TRBV28 CASSFMTLQETQYF TGTGCCAGCAGTTTCATGACCTTGCAAGAGACCCAGTACTTC
. TRBJ2-7 . TRBV7-2 CASSLEKGYEQYF TGTGCCAGCAGCCTAGAGAAAGGGTACGAGCAGTACTTC
TRBD1 TRBJ2-1 . TRBV12-3/TRBV12-4 CASRTGTGPYNEQFF TGTGCCAGCAGGACCGGGACAGGGCCCTACAATGAGCAGTTCTTC
. TRBJ2-5 . TRBV7-2 CASSNHNEQYF TGTGCCAGCAGCAACCACAATGAGCAGTACTTC
TRBD1 TRBJ1-1 . TRBV7-9 CASSPWDRERTEAFF TGTGCCAGCAGCCCTTGGGACAGGGAAAGGACTGAAGCTTTCTTT
. TRBJ1-5 . TRBV14 CASSHWDGTPSNQPRHF TGTGCCAGCAGCCATTGGGACGGGACGCCTAGCAATCAGCCCCGGCATTTT
. TRBJ2-2 . TRBV27 CASRHERANTGELFF TGTGCCAGCAGGCACGAGAGGGCGAACACCGGGGAGCTGTTTTTT
. TRBJ2-7 . TRBV6-5 CASTGTVPSYEQYF TGTGCCAGCACAGGGACCGTCCCATCCTACGAGCAGTACTTC
TRBD1 TRBJ2-7 . TRBV5-1 CASSPGQGIVEQYF TGCGCCAGCAGCCCGGGACAGGGAATTGTCGAGCAGTACTTC
TRBD2 TRBJ2-3 . TRBV29-1 CSADDALAGADTQYF TGCAGCGCGGATGACGCCCTAGCGGGGGCAGATACGCAGTATTTT